These T cell receptor beta chains were read from a single sample in a study of T cells after yellow fever vaccination. One entry per CDR3 protein results from TCRdb running MiXCR on the 5' RACE reads. The sample lists nearly 550,000 distinct CDR3 sequences; 15% to 20% were seen once. Material: PBMCs, obtained 15 days after the yellow fever booster vaccination. The receptors here all came from a man aged 25 to 40 who received the YFV17D yellow fever vaccine. Each CDR3 is given with its conserved first and last residue.

cdr3_aa: CATSRGLTYEQYF; v_call: TRBV15
cdr3_aa: CASSPRGGVRDTQYF; v_call: TRBV18
cdr3_aa: CATSRDGREGQETQYF; v_call: TRBV15
cdr3_aa: CASSSGGQADTQYF; v_call: TRBV12-3/TRBV12-4
cdr3_aa: CASKIQETQYF; v_call: TRBV2
cdr3_aa: CASSSDPGTPNEQFF; v_call: TRBV12-3/TRBV12-4
cdr3_aa: CASSSSRGRPNEQYF; v_call: TRBV19
cdr3_aa: CASSGGQGVTGELFF; v_call: TRBV5-1
cdr3_aa: CAIGGRYNEQFF; v_call: TRBV10-3
cdr3_aa: CASSVEGDTQYF; v_call: TRBV9
cdr3_aa: CSARVGRWVTEAFF; v_call: TRBV20-1
cdr3_aa: CASSLERGAGDEQFF; v_call: TRBV12-3/TRBV12-4
cdr3_aa: CASSPLNGAGGEQFF; v_call: TRBV4-3
cdr3_aa: CASSQESPSSGAAGELFF; v_call: TRBV4-2
cdr3_aa: CAIRMTGQNNEQFF; v_call: TRBV10-3
cdr3_aa: CSVSPTPDSYNEQFF; v_call: TRBV29-1
cdr3_aa: CSASSLASYEQYF; v_call: TRBV20-1
cdr3_aa: CASGQGAFGTNEKLFF; v_call: TRBV5-1
cdr3_aa: CASSFVAGAGTGELFF; v_call: TRBV12-3/TRBV12-4
cdr3_aa: CRAAKAGEEQFF; v_call: TRBV20-1
cdr3_aa: CASRPGTSGSSYNEQFF; v_call: TRBV7-9
cdr3_aa: CASSWTSGVLETQYF; v_call: TRBV28
cdr3_aa: CASSYSKAVMANVLTF; v_call: TRBV6-2/TRBV6-3
cdr3_aa: CASSRAGGTVHTEAFF; v_call: TRBV11-2
cdr3_aa: CSAGPWGSSYNEQFF; v_call: TRBV20-1
cdr3_aa: CSVANIPGVAGVVGELFF; v_call: TRBV29-1
cdr3_aa: CASSQETGEDTQYF; v_call: TRBV3-1
cdr3_aa: CASSPDWYNEQFF; v_call: TRBV11-3
cdr3_aa: CATSRHSGSYEQYF; v_call: TRBV15
cdr3_aa: CASSFLQGASPLHF; v_call: TRBV27
cdr3_aa: CASRTGRGETQYF; v_call: TRBV5-1
cdr3_aa: CSVEEGRGNEKLFF; v_call: TRBV29-1
cdr3_aa: CSVDGPPSRETQYF; v_call: TRBV29-1
cdr3_aa: CASRATHRDRVEAFF; v_call: TRBV28
cdr3_aa: CASSSLLAESTDTQYF; v_call: TRBV6-5
cdr3_aa: CSAETVNTEAFF; v_call: TRBV20-1
cdr3_aa: CASSLGTAGIYEQYF; v_call: TRBV5-1
cdr3_aa: CASSLEAGGPLNEQFF; v_call: TRBV5-1
cdr3_aa: CASSFSQGQFF; v_call: TRBV12-3/TRBV12-4
cdr3_aa: CSAPLRTGAKNIQYF; v_call: TRBV20-1
cdr3_aa: CSASRDGVGETQYF; v_call: TRBV20-1
cdr3_aa: CASIPILWVSYEQYF; v_call: TRBV7-2
cdr3_aa: CASSPYPAGQAFF; v_call: TRBV6-1
cdr3_aa: CASGLVFGGQVNTEAFF; v_call: TRBV12-5
cdr3_aa: CATSREIGELFF; v_call: TRBV15
cdr3_aa: CASSSSAGEQFF; v_call: TRBV5-6
cdr3_aa: CASSSLAGGRDYEQYF; v_call: TRBV14
cdr3_aa: CASSAPGTASSYEQYF; v_call: TRBV2
cdr3_aa: CASSPRGGSSYGYTF; v_call: TRBV5-6
cdr3_aa: CASSHLEGSGADTQYF; v_call: TRBV4-3
cdr3_aa: CSAPSVGPLHF; v_call: TRBV20-1
cdr3_aa: CASRLGLAETGELFF; v_call: TRBV7-2
cdr3_aa: CASSLSEVYEQYF; v_call: TRBV3-1
cdr3_aa: CASSPSRGLLPQHF; v_call: TRBV28
cdr3_aa: CASSYSGERTDTQYF; v_call: TRBV6-5